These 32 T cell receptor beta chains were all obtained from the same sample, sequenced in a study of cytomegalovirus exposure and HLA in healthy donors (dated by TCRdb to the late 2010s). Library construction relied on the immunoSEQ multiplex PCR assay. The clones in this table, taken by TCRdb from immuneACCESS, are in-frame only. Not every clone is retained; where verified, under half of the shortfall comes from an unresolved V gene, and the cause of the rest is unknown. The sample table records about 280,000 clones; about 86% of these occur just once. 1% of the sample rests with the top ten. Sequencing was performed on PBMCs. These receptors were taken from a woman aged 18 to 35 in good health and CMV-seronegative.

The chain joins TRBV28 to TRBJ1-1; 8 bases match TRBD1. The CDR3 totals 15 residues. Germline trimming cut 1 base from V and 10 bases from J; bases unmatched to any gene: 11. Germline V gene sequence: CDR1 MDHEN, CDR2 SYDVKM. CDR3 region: CASSLSSQGARLAFF. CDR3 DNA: TGTGCCAGCAGTTTATCGTCCCAGGGGGCTAGGTTAGCTTTCTTT.

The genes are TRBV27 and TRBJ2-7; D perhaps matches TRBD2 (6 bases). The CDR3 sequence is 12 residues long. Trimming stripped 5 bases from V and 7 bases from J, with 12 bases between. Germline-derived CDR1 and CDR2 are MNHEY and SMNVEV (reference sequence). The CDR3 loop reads CASSLNRGEQYF. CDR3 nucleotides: TGTGCCAGCAGTCTGAATCGGGGGGAGCAGTACTTC.

CDR3 DNA: TGTGCCAGGACGGGTCAGAGGGATGGGGCCAACGTCCTGACTTTC. Encoded protein: CARTGQRDGANVLTF. This chain connects TRBV19 to TRBJ2-6; D possibly corresponds to TRBD2 (5 bases). There are 15 residues in the CDR3. The V gene lost 9 bases and the J gene lost 3 bases, with 15 bases spanning the gap. CDR1 is LNHDA, CDR2 SQIVND, per germline (reference sequence). Complete variable domain (other parts from reference TRBV19 and TRBJ2-6): DGGITQSPKYLFRKEGQNVTLSCEQNLNHDAMYWYRQDPGQGLRLIYYSQIVNDFQKGDIAEGYSVSREKKESFPLTVTSAQKNPTAFYLCARTGQRDGANVLTFGAGSRLTVL.

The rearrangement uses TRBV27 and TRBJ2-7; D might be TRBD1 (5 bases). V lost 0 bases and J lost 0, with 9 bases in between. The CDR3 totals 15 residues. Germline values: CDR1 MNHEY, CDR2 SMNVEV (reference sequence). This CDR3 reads CASSLSDRHSYEQYF. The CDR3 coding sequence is TGTGCCAGCAGTTTATCTGACAGACACTCCTACGAGCAGTACTTC.

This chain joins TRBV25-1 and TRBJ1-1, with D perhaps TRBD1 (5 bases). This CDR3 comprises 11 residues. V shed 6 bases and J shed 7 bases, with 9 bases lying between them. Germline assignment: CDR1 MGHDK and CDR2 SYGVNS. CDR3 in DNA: TGTGCCAGCAGCGTGGGGGGTGAAGCTTTCTTT. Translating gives CASSVGGEAFF.

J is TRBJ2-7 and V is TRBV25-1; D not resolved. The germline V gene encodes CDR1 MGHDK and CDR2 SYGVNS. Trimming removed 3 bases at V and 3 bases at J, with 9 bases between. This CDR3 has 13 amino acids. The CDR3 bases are TGTGCCAGCAGTGAGAACTGGTACTACGAGCAGTACTTC. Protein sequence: CASSENWYYEQYF.

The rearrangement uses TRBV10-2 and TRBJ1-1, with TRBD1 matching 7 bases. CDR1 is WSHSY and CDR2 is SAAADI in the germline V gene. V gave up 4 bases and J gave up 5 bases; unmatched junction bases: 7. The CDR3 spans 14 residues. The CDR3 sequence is CASSGLTGVTEAFF. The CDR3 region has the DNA TGCGCCAGCAGTGGCCTAACAGGGGTGACTGAAGCTTTCTTT.

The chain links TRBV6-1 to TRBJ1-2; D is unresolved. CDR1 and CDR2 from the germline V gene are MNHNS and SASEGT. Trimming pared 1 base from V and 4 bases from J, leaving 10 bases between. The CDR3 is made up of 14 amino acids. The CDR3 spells CASSEVGPTYGYTF. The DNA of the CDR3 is TGTGCCAGCAGTGAAGTGGGCCCGACCTATGGCTACACCTTC.

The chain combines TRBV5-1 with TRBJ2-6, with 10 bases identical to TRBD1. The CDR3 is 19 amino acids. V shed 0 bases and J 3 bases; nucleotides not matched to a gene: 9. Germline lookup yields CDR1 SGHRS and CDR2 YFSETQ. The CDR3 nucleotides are TGCGCCAGCAGCTTGGCGTCGGGACAGGGGATTTTTGGGGCCAACGTCCTGACTTTC. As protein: CASSLASGQGIFGANVLTF.

Written as DNA, the CDR3 is TGTGCCAGCAGTTCCCCGGACAGGATAGTATACGAGCAGTACTTC. Encoded protein: CASSSPDRIVYEQYF. The J gene is TRBJ2-7, the V gene TRBV6-5, with 7 bases matching TRBD1. Germline V gene lookup returns CDR1 MNHEY and CDR2 SVGAGI. The CDR3 length is 15 residues. V shed 4 bases, J shed 4 bases, and the junction held 10 bases outside the gene matches.

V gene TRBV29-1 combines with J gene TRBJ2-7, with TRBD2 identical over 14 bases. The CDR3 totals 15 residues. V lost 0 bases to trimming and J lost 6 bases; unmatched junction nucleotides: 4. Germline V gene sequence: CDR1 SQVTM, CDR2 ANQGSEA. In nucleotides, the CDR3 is TGCAGCGTTGAAGAACGAGGGACTAGCGGGAGCGAGCAGTACTTC. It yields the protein CSVEERGTSGSEQYF.

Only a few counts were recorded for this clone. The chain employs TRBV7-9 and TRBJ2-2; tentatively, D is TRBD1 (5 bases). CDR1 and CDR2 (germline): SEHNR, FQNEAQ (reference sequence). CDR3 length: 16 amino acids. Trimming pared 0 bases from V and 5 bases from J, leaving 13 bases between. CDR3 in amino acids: CASSLAQAPRTGELFF. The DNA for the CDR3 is TGTGCCAGCAGCTTAGCACAGGCCCCGAGGACCGGGGAGCTGTTTTTT.

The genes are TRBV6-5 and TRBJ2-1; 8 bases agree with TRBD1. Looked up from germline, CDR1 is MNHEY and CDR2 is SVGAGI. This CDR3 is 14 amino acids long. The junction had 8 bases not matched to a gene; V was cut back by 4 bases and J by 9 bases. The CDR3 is CASSSDRVSAEQFF. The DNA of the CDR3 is TGTGCCAGCAGTTCGGACAGGGTCTCGGCTGAGCAGTTCTTC.

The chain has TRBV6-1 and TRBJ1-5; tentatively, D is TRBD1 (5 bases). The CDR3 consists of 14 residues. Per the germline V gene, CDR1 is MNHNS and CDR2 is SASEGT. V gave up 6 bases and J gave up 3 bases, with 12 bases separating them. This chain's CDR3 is CASREGQINQPQHF. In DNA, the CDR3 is TGTGCCAGCAGGGAGGGGCAGATCAATCAGCCCCAGCATTTT.

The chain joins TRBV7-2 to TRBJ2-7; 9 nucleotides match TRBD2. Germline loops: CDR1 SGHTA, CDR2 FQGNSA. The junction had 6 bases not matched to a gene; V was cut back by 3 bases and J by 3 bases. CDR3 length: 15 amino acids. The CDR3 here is CASSFLLAGIYEQYF. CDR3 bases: TGTGCCAGCAGCTTCCTCCTAGCGGGGATCTACGAGCAGTACTTC.

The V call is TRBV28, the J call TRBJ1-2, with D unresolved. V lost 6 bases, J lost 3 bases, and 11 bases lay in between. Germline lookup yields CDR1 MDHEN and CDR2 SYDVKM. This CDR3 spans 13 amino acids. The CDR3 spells CASRSSLDYGYTF. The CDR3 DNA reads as TGTGCCAGCAGGAGTTCGCTGGACTATGGCTACACCTTC.

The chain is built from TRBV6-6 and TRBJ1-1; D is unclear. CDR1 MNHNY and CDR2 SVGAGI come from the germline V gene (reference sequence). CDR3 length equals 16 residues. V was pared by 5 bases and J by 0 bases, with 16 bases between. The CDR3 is CASSPVVISVNTEAFF. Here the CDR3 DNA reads TGTGCCAGCAGTCCCGTAGTAATATCGGTGAACACTGAAGCTTTCTTT.

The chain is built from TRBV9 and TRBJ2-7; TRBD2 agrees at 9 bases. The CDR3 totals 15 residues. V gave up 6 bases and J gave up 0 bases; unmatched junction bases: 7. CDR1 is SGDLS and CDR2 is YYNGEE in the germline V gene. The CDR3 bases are TGTGCCAGCAAATTGGAGCGGGAGGACTCCTACGAGCAGTACTTC. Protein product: CASKLEREDSYEQYF.

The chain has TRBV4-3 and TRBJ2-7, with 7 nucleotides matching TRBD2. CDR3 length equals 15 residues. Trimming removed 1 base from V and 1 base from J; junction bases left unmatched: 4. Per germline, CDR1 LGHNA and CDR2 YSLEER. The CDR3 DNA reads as TGCGCCAGCAGCCAAGGGGGGGGAGGGTCCTACGAGCAGTACTTC. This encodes CASSQGGGGSYEQYF.

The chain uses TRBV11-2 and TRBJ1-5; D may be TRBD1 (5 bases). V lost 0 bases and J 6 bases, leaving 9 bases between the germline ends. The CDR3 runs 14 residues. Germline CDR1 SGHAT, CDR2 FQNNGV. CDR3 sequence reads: CASSLEGGGQPQHF. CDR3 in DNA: TGTGCCAGCAGCTTAGAGGGCGGGGGTCAGCCCCAGCATTTT.

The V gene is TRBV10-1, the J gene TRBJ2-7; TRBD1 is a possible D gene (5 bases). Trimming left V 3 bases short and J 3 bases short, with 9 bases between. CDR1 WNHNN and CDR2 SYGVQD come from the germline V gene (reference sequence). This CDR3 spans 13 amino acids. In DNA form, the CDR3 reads TGCGCCAGCAGTGAAGGGGTGCTCTACGAGCAGTACTTC. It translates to CASSEGVLYEQYF.

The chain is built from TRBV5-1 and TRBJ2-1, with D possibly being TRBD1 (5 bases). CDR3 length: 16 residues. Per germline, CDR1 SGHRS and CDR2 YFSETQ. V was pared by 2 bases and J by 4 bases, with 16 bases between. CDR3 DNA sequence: TGCGCCAGCAGCTTAGGGCAGGGTGAAGGTTACAATGAGCAGTTCTTC. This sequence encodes CASSLGQGEGYNEQFF.

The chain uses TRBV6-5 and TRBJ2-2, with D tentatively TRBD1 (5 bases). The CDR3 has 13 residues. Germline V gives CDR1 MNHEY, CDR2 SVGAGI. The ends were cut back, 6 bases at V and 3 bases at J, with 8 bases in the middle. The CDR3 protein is CASSVQDTGELFF. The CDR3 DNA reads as TGTGCCAGCAGCGTACAGGACACCGGGGAGCTGTTTTTT.

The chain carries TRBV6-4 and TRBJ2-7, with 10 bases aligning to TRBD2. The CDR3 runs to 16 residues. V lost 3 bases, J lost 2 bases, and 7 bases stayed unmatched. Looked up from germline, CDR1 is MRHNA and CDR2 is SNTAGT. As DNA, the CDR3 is TGTGCCAGCAGTGAGGGCCTAGCGGGGGACCCCTACGAGCAGTACTTC. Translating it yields CASSEGLAGDPYEQYF.

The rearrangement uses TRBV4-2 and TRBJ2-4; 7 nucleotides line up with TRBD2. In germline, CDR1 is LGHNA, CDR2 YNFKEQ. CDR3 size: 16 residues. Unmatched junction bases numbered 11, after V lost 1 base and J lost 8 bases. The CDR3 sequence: CASSQGRGGRGDIQYF. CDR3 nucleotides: TGTGCCAGCAGCCAAGGTCGGGGCGGGAGAGGGGACATTCAGTACTTC.

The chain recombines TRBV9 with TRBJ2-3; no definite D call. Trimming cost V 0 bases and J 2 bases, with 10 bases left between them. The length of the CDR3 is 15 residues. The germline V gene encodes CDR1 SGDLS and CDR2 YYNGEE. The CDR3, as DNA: TGTGCCAGCAGCGTAGATGCGCTAAACACAGATACGCAGTATTTT. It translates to CASSVDALNTDTQYF.

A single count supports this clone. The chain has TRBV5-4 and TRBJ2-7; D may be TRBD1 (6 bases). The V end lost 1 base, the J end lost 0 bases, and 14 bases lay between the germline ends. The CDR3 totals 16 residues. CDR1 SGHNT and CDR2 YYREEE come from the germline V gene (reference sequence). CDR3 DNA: TGTGCCAGCAGCTTGTACGGTGCAGGGGACTCCTACGAGCAGTACTTC. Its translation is CASSLYGAGDSYEQYF.

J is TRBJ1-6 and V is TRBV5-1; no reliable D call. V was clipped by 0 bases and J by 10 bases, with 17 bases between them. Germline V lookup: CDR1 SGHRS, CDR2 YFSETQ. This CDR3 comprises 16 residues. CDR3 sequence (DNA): TGCGCCAGCAGCTTGGCTCCCGCGGGGTTTGGGTCACCCCTCCACTTT. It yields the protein CASSLAPAGFGSPLHF.

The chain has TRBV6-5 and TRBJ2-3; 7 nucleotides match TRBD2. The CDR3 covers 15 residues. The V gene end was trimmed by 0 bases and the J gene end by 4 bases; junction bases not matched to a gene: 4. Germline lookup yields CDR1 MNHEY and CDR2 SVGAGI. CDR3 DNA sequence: TGTGCCAGCAGTTACTCCGGGACTACGGCAGATACGCAGTATTTT. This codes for CASSYSGTTADTQYF.

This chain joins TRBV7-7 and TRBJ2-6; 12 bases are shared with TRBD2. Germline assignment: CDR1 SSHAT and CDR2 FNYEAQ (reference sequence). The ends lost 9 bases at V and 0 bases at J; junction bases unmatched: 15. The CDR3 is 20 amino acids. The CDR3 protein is CASQSGLAGGLISGANVLTF. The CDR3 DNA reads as TGTGCCAGTCAATCGGGACTAGCGGGTGGGCTTATCTCTGGGGCCAACGTCCTGACTTTC.

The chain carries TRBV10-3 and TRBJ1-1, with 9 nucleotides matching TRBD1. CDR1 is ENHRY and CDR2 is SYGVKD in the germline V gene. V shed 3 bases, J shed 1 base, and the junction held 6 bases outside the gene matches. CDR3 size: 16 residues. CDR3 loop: CAISEKDRGSNTEAFF. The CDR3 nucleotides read TGTGCCATCAGTGAAAAGGACAGGGGCTCGAACACTGAAGCTTTCTTT.

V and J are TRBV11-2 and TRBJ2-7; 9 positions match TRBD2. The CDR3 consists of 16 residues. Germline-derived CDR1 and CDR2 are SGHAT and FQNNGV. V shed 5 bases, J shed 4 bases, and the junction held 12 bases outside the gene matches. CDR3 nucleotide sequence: TGTGCCAGCAGCCGACCAAGGCGGGAGGGCCGGTACGAGCAGTACTTC. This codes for CASSRPRREGRYEQYF.